A single sample is the source of the 3 T cell receptor beta chains below, sequenced in a study of T cell repertoires in cytomegalovirus infection. These TCRs are of unknown antigen specificity. A single record per CDR3 protein comes from TCRdb applying MiXCR to the reads. The top ten hold 25% of the sample, which has roughly 180,000 distinct CDR3 sequences, less than 25% seen once. The sample in question was CD8+ T cells from cultured PBMCs, obtained from culture after CMV antigen stimulation. The receptors derive from a human donor in good health (CMV status not recorded). Some clones in this sample may be carry-over from other donors' samples.

The CDR3 reads CASSLARHGYEQYF. CDR3 DNA: TGTGCCAGCAGTTTAGCCCGACATGGCTACGAGCAGTACTTC. The chain combines TRBV27 with TRBJ2-7; D unclear. Per the germline V gene, CDR1 is MNHEY and CDR2 is SMNVEV (reference sequence). The CDR3 consists of 14 residues. V lost 2 bases, J lost 3 bases, and 11 bases lay in between.

The chain combines TRBV7-2 with TRBJ1-2; no definite D call. With 4 bases removed from V and 4 bases from J, the gap between germline ends came to 10 bases. The CDR3 length is 13 residues. Germline assignment: CDR1 SGHTA and CDR2 FQGNSA. CDR3 amino acids: CASSSGRSYGYTF. The DNA of the CDR3 is TGTGCCAGCAGCTCTGGACGGTCCTATGGCTACACCTTC. Full variable domain (outside the CDR3, taken from reference TRBV7-2 and TRBJ1-2): GAGVSQSPSNKVTEKGKDVELRCDPISGHTALYWYRQSLGQGLEFLIYFQGNSAPDKSGLPSDRFSAERTGGSVSTLTIQRTQQEDSAVYLCASSSGRSYGYTFGSGTRLTVV.

In this sample, this clonotype turned up a few times. The chain is built from TRBV6-6 and TRBJ1-5; D is perhaps TRBD1 (5 bases). This CDR3 region has 16 residues. Germline V CDR1 and CDR2: MNHNY, SVGAGI (reference sequence). Trimming stripped 3 bases from V and 1 base from J, with 13 bases between. The CDR3 region has the DNA TGTGCCAGCAGTTATCAGGGTGGGGAAAGCAATCAGCCCCAGCATTTT. It encodes CASSYQGGESNQPQHF.